The rows below give T cell receptor beta chains drawn from one sample of a study of memory CD4+ T cells and cytomegalovirus serostatus. This table comes from immunoSEQ multiplex PCR, and its TCRdb copy is limited to in-frame clones, with some not included. The data contain roughly 50,000 clones, about 77% of them singletons. Sequencing was performed on memory CD4+ T cells from blood. These receptors originate from an adult in good health and CMV-seronegative. Both conserved end residues are part of each CDR3. Each record gives: D gene, V gene, clone size, J gene, CDR3 protein, CDR3 DNA. The D gene is left open where the match is weak. Expanded clones get a size class; other rows say once, few or many, or leave the size out.

NA,TRBV29-1,NA,TRBJ2-1,CSVDAVSSYNEQFF,TGCAGCGTTGACGCGGTTAGCTCCTACAATGAGCAGTTCTTC
TRBD1,TRBV5-6,NA,TRBJ1-2,CASSLVLDRGLNTF,TGTGCCAGCAGCTTGGTCTTGGACAGGGGGCTCAACACCTTC
NA,TRBV25-1,NA,TRBJ2-7,CASSEGPTGYEQYF,TGTGCCAGCAGTGAGGGACCGACAGGTTACGAGCAGTACTTC
TRBD2,TRBV7-9,NA,TRBJ2-3,CASSASGGTDTQYF,TGTGCCAGCAGCGCTAGCGGGGGCACAGATACGCAGTATTTT
TRBD1,TRBV27,few,TRBJ1-5,CASARQGRQPQHF,TGTGCCAGCGCACGACAGGGACGTCAGCCCCAGCATTTT
TRBD1,TRBV5-1,NA,TRBJ1-2,CASSWMGQGNYGYTF,TGCGCCAGCAGCTGGATGGGACAGGGTAACTATGGCTACACCTTC
NA,TRBV19,NA,TRBJ1-5,CASSRGIPGSSNQPQHF,TGTGCCAGTAGTCGGGGTATTCCGGGTAGTAGCAATCAGCCCCAGCATTTT
TRBD1,TRBV2,few,TRBJ2-7,CASREGTDTYEQYF,TGTGCCAGCAGGGAAGGGACAGATACCTACGAGCAGTACTTC
TRBD1,TRBV27,NA,TRBJ2-7,CASSSRDRGSYEQYF,TGTGCCAGCAGTTCCCGGGACAGGGGCTCCTACGAGCAGTACTTC
TRBD1,TRBV6-5,medium-sized,TRBJ1-2,CASSLQGEGYGYTF,TGTGCCAGCAGTTTACAGGGGGAAGGCTATGGCTACACCTTC
NA,TRBV9,NA,TRBJ2-7,CASSPNSGVEQYF,TGTGCCAGCAGCCCAAACTCAGGGGTCGAGCAGTACTTC
NA,TRBV30,NA,TRBJ1-6,CAWSVDWGSPLHF,TGTGCCTGGAGTGTAGACTGGGGGTCTCCCCTCCACTTT
TRBD1,TRBV6-5,once,TRBJ1-1,CASSFASSGGTEAFF,TGTGCCAGCAGTTTCGCTTCATCAGGGGGCACTGAAGCTTTCTTT
NA,TRBV2,NA,TRBJ1-5,CASKRARVQPQHF,TGTGCCAGCAAACGGGCTCGGGTTCAGCCCCAGCATTTT
NA,TRBV18,NA,TRBJ2-1,CASSPPWGEQFF,TGTGCCAGCTCACCCCCCTGGGGAGAGCAGTTCTTC
TRBD2,TRBV27,once,TRBJ2-5,CASSALGAGGRTQYF,TGTGCCAGCAGTGCTTTGGGAGCGGGAGGGCGGACCCAGTACTTC
NA,TRBV5-1,NA,TRBJ1-2,CASSLGGYGYTF,TGCGCCAGCAGCTTGGGAGGCTATGGCTACACCTTC
NA,TRBV30,few,TRBJ1-5,CAWSVGQDQPQHF,TGTGCCTGGAGTGTGGGGCAGGATCAGCCCCAGCATTTT
NA,TRBV5-6,NA,TRBJ1-3,CASSFSIRSGNTIYF,TGTGCCAGCAGCTTTAGCATTCGCTCTGGAAACACCATATATTTT
NA,TRBV29-1,NA,TRBJ1-1,CSVELTLNTEAFF,TGCAGCGTTGAACTGACTTTGAACACTGAAGCTTTCTTT
NA,TRBV7-8,NA,TRBJ1-5,CASSLGLRGQPQHF,TGTGCCAGCAGCTTAGGCCTAAGGGGTCAGCCCCAGCATTTT
TRBD1,TRBV27,NA,TRBJ2-7,CASSRQGLAYEQYF,TGTGCCAGCAGCCGACAGGGGCTGGCCTACGAGCAGTACTTC
NA,TRBV4-1,NA,TRBJ1-1,CASSQAGFGFMNTEAFF,TGCGCCAGCAGCCAAGCGGGTTTTGGGTTCATGAACACTGAAGCTTTCTTT
TRBD1,TRBV6-1,NA,TRBJ2-2,CATKLPGQGTGELFF,TGTGCCACCAAATTGCCGGGACAGGGAACCGGGGAGCTGTTTTTT
NA,TRBV5-1,NA,TRBJ2-5,CASSPPGTLGETQYF,TGCGCCAGCAGCCCCCCCGGGACTCTGGGAGAGACCCAGTACTTC
TRBD2,TRBV4-1,NA,TRBJ2-5,CASSHHTGGSETQYF,TGCGCCAGCAGCCACCACACGGGGGGGTCAGAGACCCAGTACTTC
TRBD1,TRBV5-1,NA,TRBJ1-1,CASRRTGAESTLAFF,TGCGCCAGCAGGCGGACAGGGGCCGAGTCCACCCTAGCTTTCTTT
NA,TRBV9,NA,TRBJ2-2,CASSARGSDTGELFF,TGTGCCAGCAGCGCCCGGGGGTCGGACACCGGGGAGCTGTTTTTT
NA,TRBV6-1,NA,TRBJ2-7,CASQDQGQEQYF,TGTGCCAGCCAGGATCAGGGACAAGAGCAGTACTTC
TRBD1,TRBV5-1,NA,TRBJ2-5,CASSKSPGGKETQYF,TGCGCCAGCAGCAAAAGCCCAGGGGGCAAAGAGACCCAGTACTTC
NA,TRBV9,NA,TRBJ1-1,CASSTGLWNTEAFF,TGTGCCAGCAGCACTGGGCTTTGGAACACTGAAGCTTTCTTT
NA,TRBV6-1,few,TRBJ1-2,CASSEDYGTRVGYGYTF,TGTGCCAGCAGTGAAGACTATGGAACTCGGGTGGGCTATGGCTACACCTTC
TRBD1,TRBV5-4,NA,TRBJ1-2,CASSLKAGTGYGYTF,TGTGCCAGCAGCTTAAAGGCCGGGACAGGGTATGGCTACACCTTC
TRBD1,TRBV28,NA,TRBJ2-7,CASRTRDRGYEQYF,TGTGCCAGCAGGACCAGGGACAGGGGTTACGAGCAGTACTTC
TRBD1,TRBV28,NA,TRBJ1-1,CASSYLTGGGTEAFF,TGTGCCAGCAGTTACCTGACAGGGGGAGGGACTGAAGCTTTCTTT
NA,TRBV15,NA,TRBJ2-7,CATSRDLVEGVYEQYF,TGTGCCACCAGCAGAGATCTCGTGGAGGGAGTCTACGAGCAGTACTTC
TRBD1,TRBV15,NA,TRBJ1-5,CATSSLIPGQGANQPQHF,TGTGCCACCAGCAGCTTAATTCCGGGACAGGGGGCAAATCAGCCCCAGCATTTT
NA,TRBV5-1,NA,TRBJ2-7,CASSLGLSRLDEQYF,TGCGCCAGCAGCCTGGGACTCTCCCGTTTGGACGAGCAGTACTTC
NA,TRBV27,NA,TRBJ1-2,CASSLKTGANYGYTF,TGTGCCAGCAGTTTAAAGACAGGAGCTAACTATGGCTACACCTTC
TRBD1,TRBV5-1,NA,TRBJ2-1,CASSLLWQGALGEQFF,TGCGCCAGCAGCTTGCTGTGGCAGGGGGCCCTGGGGGAGCAGTTCTTC
NA,TRBV28,NA,TRBJ2-7,CASSSDLLSEQYF,TGTGCCAGCAGTTCGGACCTCCTCTCCGAGCAGTACTTC
TRBD1,TRBV25-1,NA,TRBJ1-1,CASREPGTGGTEAFF,TGTGCCAGCAGAGAACCCGGGACAGGGGGTACTGAAGCTTTCTTT
NA,TRBV5-1,NA,TRBJ2-3,CASRILALSTDTQYF,TGCGCCAGCCGGATACTAGCCCTAAGCACAGATACGCAGTATTTT
NA,TRBV19,NA,TRBJ2-5,CASSRRDLQETQYF,TGTGCCAGTAGTCGTCGGGACCTTCAGGAAACCCAGTACTTC
NA,TRBV29-1,NA,TRBJ1-1,CSVPESTGKAFF,TGCAGCGTCCCGGAATCCACAGGGAAAGCTTTCTTT
TRBD1,TRBV28,NA,TRBJ1-1,CASSTDRDRGLDTEAFF,TGTGCCAGCAGCACTGACCGGGACAGGGGGCTTGACACTGAAGCTTTCTTT
NA,TRBV19,once,TRBJ1-2,CASNTAATLYGYTF,TGTGCCAGCAATACGGCAGCAACCCTCTATGGCTACACCTTC
NA,TRBV19,NA,TRBJ1-1,CASSMSLWQGNTEAFF,TGTGCCAGTAGTATGTCCCTTTGGCAGGGGAACACTGAAGCTTTCTTT
NA,TRBV5-4,NA,TRBJ1-2,CASSPGPRDDYGYTF,TGTGCCAGCAGCCCCGGGCCCCGAGACGACTATGGCTACACCTTC
NA,TRBV11-2,once,TRBJ1-1,CASSLDAAAPNTEAFF,TGTGCCAGCAGCTTAGATGCCGCAGCACCGAACACTGAAGCTTTCTTT
NA,TRBV7-9,once,TRBJ1-4,CASTIGLSGKLFF,TGTGCCAGCACCATCGGACTTTCTGGGAAACTGTTTTTT
NA,TRBV5-4,NA,TRBJ1-4,CASSPGMGGEKLFF,TGTGCCAGCAGCCCGGGGATGGGCGGTGAAAAACTGTTTTTT
TRBD2,TRBV6-6,NA,TRBJ2-2,CAARREGFIGELFF,TGTGCCGCCCGTCGGGAGGGATTCATCGGGGAGCTGTTTTTT
NA,TRBV5-1,NA,TRBJ2-5,CASSLPEETQYF,TGCGCCAGCAGCTTGCCTGAAGAGACCCAGTACTTC
NA,TRBV5-1,NA,TRBJ1-2,CASSLEGGFYGYTF,TGCGCCAGCAGCTTGGAGGGGGGCTTCTATGGCTACACCTTC
TRBD2,TRBV27,once,TRBJ2-1,CASSLSLAGSYNEQFF,TGTGCCAGCAGTTTGTCGCTAGCGGGCTCCTACAATGAGCAGTTCTTC
NA,TRBV28,NA,TRBJ1-2,CASSLNYGYTF,TGTGCCAGCAGTTTAAACTATGGCTACACCTTC